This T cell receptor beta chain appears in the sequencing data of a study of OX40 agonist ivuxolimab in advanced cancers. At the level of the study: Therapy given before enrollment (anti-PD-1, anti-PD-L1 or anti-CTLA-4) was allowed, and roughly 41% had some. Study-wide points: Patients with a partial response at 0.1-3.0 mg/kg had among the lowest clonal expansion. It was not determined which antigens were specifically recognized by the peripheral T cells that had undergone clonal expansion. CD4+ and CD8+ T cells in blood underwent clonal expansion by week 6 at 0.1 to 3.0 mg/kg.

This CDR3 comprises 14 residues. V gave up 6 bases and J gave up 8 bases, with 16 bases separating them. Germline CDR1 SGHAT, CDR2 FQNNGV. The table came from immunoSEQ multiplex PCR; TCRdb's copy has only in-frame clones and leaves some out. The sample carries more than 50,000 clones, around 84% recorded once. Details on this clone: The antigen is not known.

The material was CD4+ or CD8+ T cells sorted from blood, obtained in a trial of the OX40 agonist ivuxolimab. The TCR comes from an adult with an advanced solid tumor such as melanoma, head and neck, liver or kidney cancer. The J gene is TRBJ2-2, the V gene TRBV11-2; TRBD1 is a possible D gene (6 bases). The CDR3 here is CASRFTGSPGELFF. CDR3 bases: TGTGCCAGCAGATTTACAGGGTCGCCTGGGGAGCTGTTTTTT.